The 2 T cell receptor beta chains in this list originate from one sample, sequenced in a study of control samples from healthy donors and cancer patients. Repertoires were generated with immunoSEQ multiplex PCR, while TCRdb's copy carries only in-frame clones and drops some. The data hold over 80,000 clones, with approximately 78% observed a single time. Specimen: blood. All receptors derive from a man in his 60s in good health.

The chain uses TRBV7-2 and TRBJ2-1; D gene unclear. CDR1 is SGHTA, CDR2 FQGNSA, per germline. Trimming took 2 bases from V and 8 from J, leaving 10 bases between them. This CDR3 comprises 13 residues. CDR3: CASSLLRWDEQFF. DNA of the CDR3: TGTGCCAGCAGCTTACTCCGATGGGATGAGCAGTTCTTC.

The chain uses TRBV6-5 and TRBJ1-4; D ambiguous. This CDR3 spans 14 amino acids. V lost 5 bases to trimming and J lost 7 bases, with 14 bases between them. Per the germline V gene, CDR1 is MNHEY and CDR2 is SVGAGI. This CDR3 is CASSLQGRGEKLFF. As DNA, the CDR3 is TGTGCCAGCAGTCTGCAAGGGCGGGGTGAAAAACTGTTTTTT.